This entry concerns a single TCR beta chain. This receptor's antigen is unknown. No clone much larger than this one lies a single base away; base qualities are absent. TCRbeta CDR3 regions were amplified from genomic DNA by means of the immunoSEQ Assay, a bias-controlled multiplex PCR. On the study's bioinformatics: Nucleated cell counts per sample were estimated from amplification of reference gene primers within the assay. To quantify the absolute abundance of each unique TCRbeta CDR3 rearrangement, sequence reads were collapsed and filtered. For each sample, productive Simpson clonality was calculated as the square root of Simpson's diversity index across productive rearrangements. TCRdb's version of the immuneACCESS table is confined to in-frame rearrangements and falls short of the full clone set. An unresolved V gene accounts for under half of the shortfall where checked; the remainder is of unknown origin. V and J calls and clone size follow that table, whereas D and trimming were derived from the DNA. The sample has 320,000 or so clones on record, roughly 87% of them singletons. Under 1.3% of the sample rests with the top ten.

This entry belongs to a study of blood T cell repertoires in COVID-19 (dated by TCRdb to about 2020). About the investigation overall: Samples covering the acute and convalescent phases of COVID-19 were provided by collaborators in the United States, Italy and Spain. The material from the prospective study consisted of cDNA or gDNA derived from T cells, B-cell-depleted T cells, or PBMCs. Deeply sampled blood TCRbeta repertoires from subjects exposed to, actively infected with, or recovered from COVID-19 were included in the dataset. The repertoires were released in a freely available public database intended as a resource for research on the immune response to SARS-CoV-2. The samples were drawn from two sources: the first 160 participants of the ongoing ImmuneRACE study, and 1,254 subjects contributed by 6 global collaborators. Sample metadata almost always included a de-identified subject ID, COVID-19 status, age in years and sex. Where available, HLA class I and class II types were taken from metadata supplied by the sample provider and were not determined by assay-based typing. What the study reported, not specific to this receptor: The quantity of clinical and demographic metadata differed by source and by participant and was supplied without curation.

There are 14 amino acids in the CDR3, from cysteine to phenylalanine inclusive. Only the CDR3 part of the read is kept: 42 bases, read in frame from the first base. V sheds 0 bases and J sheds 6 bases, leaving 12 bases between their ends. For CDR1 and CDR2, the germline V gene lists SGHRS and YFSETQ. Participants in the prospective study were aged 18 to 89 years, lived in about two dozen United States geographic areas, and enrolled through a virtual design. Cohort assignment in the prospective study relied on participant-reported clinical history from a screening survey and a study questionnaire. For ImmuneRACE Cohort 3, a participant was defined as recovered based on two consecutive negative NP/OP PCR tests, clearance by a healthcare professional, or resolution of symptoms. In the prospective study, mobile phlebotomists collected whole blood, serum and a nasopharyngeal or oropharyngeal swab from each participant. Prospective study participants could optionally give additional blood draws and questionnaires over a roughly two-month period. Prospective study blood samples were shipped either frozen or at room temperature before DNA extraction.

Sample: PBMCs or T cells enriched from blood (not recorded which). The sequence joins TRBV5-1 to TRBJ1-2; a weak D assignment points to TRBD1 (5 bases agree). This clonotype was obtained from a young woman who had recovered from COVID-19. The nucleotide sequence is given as TGCGCCAGCAGCTTGGCCTACACAGGAGATGGCTACACCTTC. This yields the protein CASSLAYTGDGYTF. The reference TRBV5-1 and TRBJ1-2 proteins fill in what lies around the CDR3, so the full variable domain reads KAGVTQTPRYLIKTRGQQVTLSCSPISGHRSVSWYQQTPGQGLQFLFEYFSETQRNKGNFPGRFSGRQFSNSRSEMNVSTLELGDSALYLCASSLAYTGDGYTFGSGTRLTVV.